A selection of T cell receptor beta chains follows, all from one sample in a study of naive and memory T cell subsets. TCRdb re-called the 5' RACE reads through MiXCR, storing one row per CDR3 protein. The table lists roughly 30,000 distinct CDR3 sequences, over 15% of them singletons. The receptors shown here come from a female donor in good health. CDR3s include the opening cysteine and the closing phenylalanine or tryptophan. A D gene is named only where the DNA matches it firmly. A clone size is listed for some rows: how often the clone was seen (once, few, many), or a class if it is expanded.

clone size: -
CDR3 length: 15
J gene: TRBJ2-6
V gene: TRBV5-1
D gene: -
CDR3 protein: CASGTTGPGANVLTF
CDR3 DNA: TGCGCCAGCGGGACCACAGGGCCTGGGGCCAACGTCCTGACTTTC

clone size: many
CDR3 length: 18
J gene: TRBJ2-3
V gene: TRBV7-2
D gene: TRBD2
CDR3 protein: CASSQRRTTSGGSDTQYF
CDR3 DNA: TGTGCCAGCAGCCAAAGGCGCACGACTAGCGGGGGCTCAGATACGCAGTATTTT

clone size: -
CDR3 length: 15
J gene: TRBJ1-1
V gene: TRBV5-1
D gene: -
CDR3 protein: CASSLVGGAGTEAFF
CDR3 DNA: TGCGCCAGCAGCTTGGTTGGGGGCGCGGGCACTGAAGCTTTCTTT

clone size: -
CDR3 length: 16
J gene: TRBJ1-2
V gene: TRBV20-1
D gene: -
CDR3 protein: CSARDPGPQGDYGYTF
CDR3 DNA: TGCAGTGCTAGAGACCCCGGGCCTCAAGGGGACTATGGCTACACCTTC

clone size: few
CDR3 length: 12
J gene: TRBJ1-2
V gene: TRBV6-6
D gene: -
CDR3 protein: CASSQGTYGYTF
CDR3 DNA: TGTGCCAGCAGCCAGGGGACCTATGGCTACACCTTC

clone size: few
CDR3 length: 14
J gene: TRBJ2-7
V gene: TRBV7-9
D gene: TRBD1
CDR3 protein: CASSSGQDSYEQYF
CDR3 DNA: TGTGCCAGCAGCTCGGGACAGGACTCCTACGAGCAGTACTTC

clone size: many
CDR3 length: 14
J gene: TRBJ2-1
V gene: TRBV6-5
D gene: TRBD1
CDR3 protein: CATRRDRGYNEQFF
CDR3 DNA: TGTGCCACCAGAAGGGACAGGGGTTACAATGAGCAGTTCTTC

clone size: many
CDR3 length: 13
J gene: TRBJ2-3
V gene: TRBV6-5
D gene: -
CDR3 protein: CASKNGGTDTQYF
CDR3 DNA: TGTGCCAGCAAGAACGGGGGAACAGATACGCAGTATTTT

clone size: few
CDR3 length: 14
J gene: TRBJ2-1
V gene: TRBV29-1
D gene: TRBD2
CDR3 protein: CSVGLAGVGNEQFF
CDR3 DNA: TGCAGCGTCGGCCTAGCGGGCGTGGGGAATGAGCAGTTCTTC

clone size: -
CDR3 length: 15
J gene: TRBJ1-5
V gene: TRBV4-2
D gene: -
CDR3 protein: CASSPGQTQDQPQHF
CDR3 DNA: TGTGCCAGCAGCCCAGGACAGACACAAGATCAGCCCCAGCATTTT

clone size: many
CDR3 length: 15
J gene: TRBJ2-3
V gene: TRBV29-1
D gene: -
CDR3 protein: CSVGISWGLTDTQYF
CDR3 DNA: TGCAGCGTTGGAATTTCATGGGGGCTCACAGATACGCAGTATTTT

clone size: -
CDR3 length: 16
J gene: TRBJ1-1
V gene: TRBV10-3
D gene: TRBD1
CDR3 protein: CAISEPGGQRNTEAFF
CDR3 DNA: TGTGCCATCAGTGAGCCAGGGGGACAGAGGAACACTGAAGCTTTCTTT

clone size: medium-sized
CDR3 length: 13
J gene: TRBJ2-7
V gene: TRBV4-1
D gene: -
CDR3 protein: CASSQTVSYEQYF
CDR3 DNA: TGCGCCAGCAGCCAAACAGTCTCCTACGAGCAGTACTTC

clone size: many
CDR3 length: 14
J gene: TRBJ2-7
V gene: TRBV5-6
D gene: TRBD2
CDR3 protein: CASLTSGGFHEQYF
CDR3 DNA: TGTGCCAGCTTGACTAGCGGGGGTTTCCACGAGCAGTACTTC

clone size: few
CDR3 length: 15
J gene: TRBJ1-2
V gene: TRBV12-3/TRBV12-4
D gene: TRBD1
CDR3 protein: CASSLEGAVHYGYTF
CDR3 DNA: TGTGCCAGCAGTTTAGAGGGGGCGGTTCACTATGGCTACACCTTC

clone size: many
CDR3 length: 15
J gene: TRBJ2-7
V gene: TRBV11-2
D gene: -
CDR3 protein: CASSLAGNGPYEQYF
CDR3 DNA: TGTGCCAGCAGCTTAGCTGGGAACGGACCCTACGAGCAGTACTTC

clone size: medium-sized
CDR3 length: 12
J gene: TRBJ2-5
V gene: TRBV20-1
D gene: TRBD1
CDR3 protein: CSAPGQGLTQYF
CDR3 DNA: TGCAGTGCGCCGGGACAGGGGTTGACCCAGTACTTC

clone size: -
CDR3 length: 12
J gene: TRBJ1-1
V gene: TRBV29-1
D gene: -
CDR3 protein: CSVETMNTEAFF
CDR3 DNA: TGCAGCGTTGAGACGATGAACACTGAAGCTTTCTTT

clone size: -
CDR3 length: 16
J gene: TRBJ1-2
V gene: TRBV29-1
D gene: -
CDR3 protein: CSVESFQGIHNYGYTF
CDR3 DNA: TGCAGCGTTGAATCGTTCCAGGGGATCCATAACTATGGCTACACCTTC

clone size: many
CDR3 length: 17
J gene: TRBJ2-3
V gene: TRBV6-5
D gene: TRBD2
CDR3 protein: CASSYSKRGDDTDTQYF
CDR3 DNA: TGTGCCAGCAGTTACTCGAAACGGGGGGACGACACAGATACGCAGTATTTT

clone size: many
CDR3 length: 12
J gene: TRBJ2-7
V gene: TRBV29-1
D gene: -
CDR3 protein: CSVEEQGSEQYF
CDR3 DNA: TGCAGCGTTGAAGAGCAGGGTAGCGAGCAGTACTTC

clone size: medium-sized
CDR3 length: 13
J gene: TRBJ1-1
V gene: TRBV7-7
D gene: -
CDR3 protein: CASSLTENTEAFF
CDR3 DNA: TGTGCCAGCAGCTTAACAGAGAACACTGAAGCTTTCTTT

clone size: many
CDR3 length: 13
J gene: TRBJ1-2
V gene: TRBV5-6
D gene: -
CDR3 protein: CASSQARTYGYTF
CDR3 DNA: TGTGCCAGCAGCCAGGCAAGGACTTATGGCTACACCTTC

clone size: many
CDR3 length: 14
J gene: TRBJ1-2
V gene: TRBV18
D gene: TRBD1
CDR3 protein: CASSPGQGSYGYTF
CDR3 DNA: TGTGCCAGCTCACCTGGACAGGGGTCCTATGGCTACACCTTC

clone size: few
CDR3 length: 18
J gene: TRBJ2-3
V gene: TRBV5-5
D gene: TRBD2
CDR3 protein: CASSLGGAGSGRTDTQYF
CDR3 DNA: TGTGCCAGCAGCTTGGGTGGGGCGGGTAGCGGGCGCACAGATACGCAGTATTTT

clone size: -
CDR3 length: 14
J gene: TRBJ1-5
V gene: TRBV6-1
D gene: -
CDR3 protein: CASTQRDTGQPQHF
CDR3 DNA: TGTGCCAGCACCCAGCGGGACACTGGGCAGCCCCAGCATTTT

clone size: -
CDR3 length: 12
J gene: TRBJ1-1
V gene: TRBV5-6
D gene: -
CDR3 protein: CASSLSGIQAFF
CDR3 DNA: TGTGCCAGCAGCTTGTCGGGAATTCAAGCTTTCTTT

clone size: many
CDR3 length: 13
J gene: TRBJ2-7
V gene: TRBV20-1
D gene: TRBD1
CDR3 protein: CSGRPGQGYEQYF
CDR3 DNA: TGCAGTGGCCGGCCGGGACAGGGCTACGAGCAGTACTTC

clone size: -
CDR3 length: 16
J gene: TRBJ2-7
V gene: TRBV5-1
D gene: TRBD2
CDR3 protein: CASSLGTSGASYEQYF
CDR3 DNA: TGCGCCAGCAGCTTGGGGACTAGCGGGGCCTCCTACGAGCAGTACTTC

clone size: many
CDR3 length: 15
J gene: TRBJ2-1
V gene: TRBV12-3/TRBV12-4
D gene: TRBD1
CDR3 protein: CASGDRTGAGNEQFF
CDR3 DNA: TGTGCCAGCGGCGATCGGACAGGGGCGGGCAATGAGCAGTTCTTC

clone size: -
CDR3 length: 15
J gene: TRBJ2-5
V gene: TRBV29-1
D gene: -
CDR3 protein: CSAQPFPVDPETQYF
CDR3 DNA: TGCAGCGCTCAGCCCTTCCCGGTTGACCCGGAGACCCAGTACTTC

clone size: -
CDR3 length: 16
J gene: TRBJ1-4
V gene: TRBV12-5
D gene: TRBD1
CDR3 protein: CASGLVGTGRNEKLFF
CDR3 DNA: TGTGCTAGTGGTTTGGTGGGGACAGGACGAAATGAAAAACTGTTTTTT

clone size: medium-sized
CDR3 length: 15
J gene: TRBJ2-7
V gene: TRBV6-5
D gene: -
CDR3 protein: CASSYGLGATYEQYF
CDR3 DNA: TGTGCCAGCAGTTACGGTTTAGGAGCTACCTACGAGCAGTACTTC

clone size: few
CDR3 length: 17
J gene: TRBJ2-3
V gene: TRBV29-1
D gene: TRBD2
CDR3 protein: CSVVRLAGGQRGDTQYF
CDR3 DNA: TGCAGCGTTGTACGACTAGCGGGGGGCCAGAGAGGCGATACGCAGTATTTT

clone size: -
CDR3 length: 16
J gene: TRBJ2-5
V gene: TRBV5-1
D gene: -
CDR3 protein: CASTYYPGGVQETQYF
CDR3 DNA: TGCGCCAGCACTTACTACCCCGGCGGGGTGCAAGAGACCCAGTACTTC

clone size: many
CDR3 length: 15
J gene: TRBJ1-1
V gene: TRBV6-5
D gene: -
CDR3 protein: CASSYSGARITEAFF
CDR3 DNA: TGTGCCAGCAGTTACTCAGGGGCGAGAATCACTGAAGCTTTCTTT

clone size: few
CDR3 length: 19
J gene: TRBJ2-2
V gene: TRBV4-2
D gene: TRBD2
CDR3 protein: CASSQVWASGEPNTGELFF
CDR3 DNA: TGTGCCAGCAGCCAAGTGTGGGCTAGCGGGGAACCGAACACCGGGGAGCTGTTTTTT

clone size: many
CDR3 length: 15
J gene: TRBJ2-2
V gene: TRBV6-5
D gene: -
CDR3 protein: CASSYIPGATGELFF
CDR3 DNA: TGTGCCAGCAGTTACATTCCGGGGGCCACCGGGGAGCTGTTTTTT

clone size: few
CDR3 length: 16
J gene: TRBJ2-1
V gene: TRBV7-2
D gene: TRBD2
CDR3 protein: CASSALSGGALDEQFF
CDR3 DNA: TGTGCCAGCAGCGCTCTCAGCGGGGGGGCCTTGGATGAGCAGTTCTTC

clone size: -
CDR3 length: 14
J gene: TRBJ2-3
V gene: TRBV7-2
D gene: -
CDR3 protein: CASTYTADTDTQYF
CDR3 DNA: TGTGCCAGCACCTACACCGCCGACACAGATACGCAGTATTTT

clone size: once
CDR3 length: 21
J gene: TRBJ1-2
V gene: TRBV25-1
D gene: TRBD1
CDR3 protein: CASSEYSVGGTGRRPNYGYTF
CDR3 DNA: TGTGCCAGCAGTGAATATAGCGTGGGAGGGACAGGGAGGCGTCCTAACTATGGCTACACCTTC